These 25 T cell receptor beta chains were all obtained from the same sample, sequenced in a study of blood T cell repertoires in COVID-19. Clones were sequenced by immunoSEQ multiplex PCR, and TCRdb holds only the in-frame ones, with some missing. This table has approximately 250,000 clones, approximately 80% appearing once. The specimen sequenced was peripheral blood. These receptors came from a woman aged 45 to 65 with acute or convalescent COVID-19.

The rearrangement joins TRBV5-4 to TRBJ2-5, with 7 bases aligning to TRBD2. Germline CDR1 is SGHNT and CDR2 is YYREEE (reference sequence). The CDR3 totals 15 residues. V dropped 0 bases and J dropped 0; count of bases not matched to a gene: 2. This CDR3 reads CASSLGGGYQETQYF. DNA of the CDR3: TGTGCCAGCAGCTTGGGCGGGGGATACCAAGAGACCCAGTACTTC.

V usage is TRBV5-4 and J usage is TRBJ2-3; tentative D call: TRBD2 (6 bases). The germline CDR1 and CDR2 sequences are SGHNT and YYREEE (reference sequence). There are 13 residues in the CDR3. The ends were cut back, 0 bases at V and 9 bases at J, with 11 bases in the middle. CDR3 coding DNA: TGTGCCAGCAGCTTGGTGGCTAGCGCAACGCAGTATTTT. Translation gives CASSLVASATQYF.

This clone has just a few counts. The rearrangement joins TRBV11-2 to TRBJ2-2; possible D gene TRBD2, 5 bases. CDR1 and CDR2 (germline): SGHAT, FQNNGV. V was cut by 3 bases and J by 6 bases, with 11 bases left in between. This CDR3 comprises 14 residues. The CDR3 DNA follows: TGTGCCAGCAGCTTGGGAAGCGGATCCGGGGAGCTGTTTTTT. This sequence encodes CASSLGSGSGELFF.

V is TRBV27 and J is TRBJ2-1; TRBD1 matches at 8 bases. From germline, CDR1 is MNHEY and CDR2 SMNVEV (reference sequence). Trimming cost V 5 bases and J 1 base; bases outside gene matches: 4. CDR3 length: 15 residues. CDR3 loop: CASSDGQGSYNEQFF. CDR3 coding DNA: TGTGCCAGCAGTGACGGACAGGGATCCTACAATGAGCAGTTCTTC.

This clone was seen only a few times. The chain carries TRBV3-1 (or the pseudogene TRBV3-2) and TRBJ1-2; TRBD1 agrees at 8 bases. CDR3 length: 14 residues. With 4 bases clipped from V and 8 bases from J, the junction kept 9 bases outside the gene matches. CDR1 and CDR2 (germline): LGHDT, YNNKEL (reference sequence). Written as DNA, the CDR3 is TGTGCCAGCAGCCGTATCAGGGGGCTCGAGGGCTACACCTTC. This codes for CASSRIRGLEGYTF.

This chain links TRBV7-9 with TRBJ2-1; 7 bases line up with TRBD2. J gave up 8 bases and V 5 bases, and 12 bases lay outside the gene matches. CDR3 length equals 15 residues. Germline loops: CDR1 SEHNR, CDR2 FQNEAQ (reference sequence). The CDR3 loop reads CASSVTGGLGDEQFF. In nucleotides, the CDR3 is TGTGCCAGCAGCGTCACCGGGGGGTTAGGCGATGAGCAGTTCTTC.

This clone was counted a few times. The chain links TRBV27 to TRBJ1-2; 7 bases align to TRBD1. Trimming took 5 bases from V and 5 from J; bases not matched to a gene: 11. CDR3 length equals 15 residues. Germline loops: CDR1 MNHEY, CDR2 SMNVEV (reference sequence). This CDR3 is CASSLTFTGEYGYTF. The CDR3, as DNA: TGTGCCAGCAGTCTCACATTTACAGGGGAATATGGCTACACCTTC.

The rearrangement links TRBV19 to TRBJ1-2; possibly TRBD1 for D (6 bases). The CDR3 length is 16 residues. The germline V and J ends were trimmed by 5 bases and 8 bases, with 24 bases remaining between them. The germline gives CDR1 LNHDA, CDR2 SQIVND (reference sequence). CDR3 nucleotide sequence: TGTGCCAGTAGTCCGCCGTCAGGGGTACTTCTAGGCGGCTACACCTTC. Translation gives CASSPPSGVLLGGYTF.

V and J are TRBV19 and TRBJ2-2; 7 nucleotides align to TRBD1. Germline loops: CDR1 LNHDA, CDR2 SQIVND (reference sequence). The CDR3 consists of 18 residues. V gave up 4 bases and J gave up 5 bases; unmatched junction bases: 16. The CDR3 nucleotides read TGTGCCAGTAGTAAGATTCCGGGACAGAGTCCCGGTACCGGGGAGCTGTTTTTT. Encoded protein: CASSKIPGQSPGTGELFF. The full variable domain, with the rest looked up from reference TRBV19 and TRBJ2-2, is DGGITQSPKYLFRKEGQNVTLSCEQNLNHDAMYWYRQDPGQGLRLIYYSQIVNDFQKGDIAEGYSVSREKKESFPLTVTSAQKNPTAFYLCASSKIPGQSPGTGELFFGEGSRLTVL.

The chain combines TRBV20-1 with TRBJ2-2, with 9 bases aligning to TRBD1. Germline CDR1 DFQATT, CDR2 SNEGSKA (reference sequence). The ends lost 3 bases at V and 7 bases at J; junction bases unmatched: 18. The CDR3 loop spans 18 amino acids. CDR3 sequence reads: CSASSRDSGTGLNGELFF. The CDR3 coding sequence is TGCAGTGCTAGTTCCCGCGACTCCGGGACAGGGTTGAACGGGGAGCTGTTTTTT.

The chain employs TRBV6-5 and TRBJ2-1, with 11 bases lining up with TRBD2. V was clipped by 5 bases and J by 8 bases; unmatched bases: 8. The CDR3 length is 15 residues. CDR1 and CDR2 from the germline V gene are MNHEY and SVGAGI. The CDR3 loop reads CASSRLAGGGYEQFF. The CDR3 DNA sequence: TGTGCCAGCAGTAGGCTAGCGGGGGGTGGTTATGAGCAGTTCTTC.

The J gene is TRBJ1-4, the V gene TRBV28; D not resolved. Per the germline V gene, CDR1 is MDHEN and CDR2 is SYDVKM. Trimming cost V 6 bases and J 7 bases, with 9 bases left between them. This CDR3 comprises 12 residues. CDR3 DNA sequence: TGTGCCAGCAGCCTTAACGGTGAAAAACTGTTTTTT. Amino acids: CASSLNGEKLFF.

This clone was seen a few times. The identical CDR3 is also encoded by other nucleotide sequences in the sample. The rearrangement joins TRBV6-5 to TRBJ1-5; 8 nucleotides match TRBD1. Germline assignment: CDR1 MNHEY and CDR2 SVGAGI. CDR3 length: 13 amino acids. V shed 6 bases, J shed 7 bases, and the junction held 5 bases outside the gene matches. The CDR3 is CASSLDRDQPQHF. For the CDR3, the DNA is TGTGCCAGCAGCCTGGACAGGGACCAGCCCCAGCATTTT.

This clone was counted a single time. V usage is TRBV25-1 and J usage is TRBJ1-4, with TRBD1 matching 8 bases. The V and J ends lost 0 bases and 4 bases, in that order; junction bases with no gene match: 4. CDR3 length: 16 residues. CDR1 is MGHDK, CDR2 SYGVNS, per germline. CDR3 DNA sequence: TGTGCCAGCAGTGAATATAGAGGACAGGGTAATGAAAAACTGTTTTTT. Amino acid sequence: CASSEYRGQGNEKLFF.

A single count supports this clone. CDR3 nucleotide sequence: TGTGCCTGGAGTGTATTTGATCGGGGACAGCCCCAGCATTTT. Translation gives CAWSVFDRGQPQHF. V is TRBV30 and J is TRBJ1-5; D remains unclear. The CDR3 length is 14 residues. V was shortened by 0 bases and J by 7 bases, with 13 bases between the two germline ends. Germline loops: CDR1 GTSNPN, CDR2 SVGIG (reference sequence). Drawing the rest from reference TRBV30 and TRBJ1-5, the complete variable domain is SQTIHQWPATLVQPVGSPLSLECTVEGTSNPNLYWYRQAAGRGLQLLFYSVGIGQISSEVPQNLSASRPQDRQFILSSKKLLLSDSGFYLCAWSVFDRGQPQHFGDGTRLSIL.

The chain has TRBV28 and TRBJ2-3; D unclear. Per the germline V gene, CDR1 is MDHEN and CDR2 is SYDVKM. The V gene lost 10 bases and the J gene lost 7 bases, with 9 bases spanning the gap. This CDR3 has 10 amino acids. CDR3 protein: CATLDNTQYF. CDR3 DNA: TGTGCCACCTTAGATAATACGCAGTATTTT.

V and J are TRBV4-2 and TRBJ1-2, with 11 bases that match TRBD1. The CDR3 totals 16 residues. The V segment lost 3 bases and the J segment 4 bases; nucleotides outside the gene matches: 7. Germline CDR1 is LGHNA and CDR2 is YNFKEQ. CDR3 coding DNA: TGTGCCAGCAGCCAGGCTACCGGACAGGGGGCCTATGGCTACACCTTC. This gives the protein CASSQATGQGAYGYTF.

The rearrangement joins TRBV7-9 to TRBJ2-1; weak D call: TRBD1 (5 bases). The CDR3 has 14 amino acids. Trimming left V 1 base short and J 9 bases short, with 13 bases between. Germline V CDR1 and CDR2: SEHNR, FQNEAQ (reference sequence). The CDR3 sequence: CASSLEGRAREQFF. The DNA of the CDR3 is TGTGCCAGCAGCTTAGAGGGCAGGGCCCGTGAGCAGTTCTTC.

This chain joins TRBV11-2 and TRBJ2-1; TRBD2 aligns across 12 bases. The length of the CDR3 is 15 residues. CDR1 is SGHAT, CDR2 FQNNGV, per germline. V lost 6 bases to trimming and J lost 4 bases; unmatched junction nucleotides: 4. CDR3: CASRSGTSGYNEQFF. The CDR3 DNA is TGTGCCAGCAGGTCCGGGACTAGCGGGTACAATGAGCAGTTCTTC.

The chain couples TRBV7-2 to TRBJ2-1; no firm D call. CDR3 length: 13 residues. Germline CDR1 SGHTA, CDR2 FQGNSA. The V end was cut by 2 bases, the J end by 6 bases, with 8 bases between. This CDR3 is CASSLPSVNEQFF. The CDR3 DNA sequence: TGTGCCAGCAGCTTACCCAGCGTCAATGAGCAGTTCTTC.

The chain is built from TRBV27 and TRBJ1-3; D might be TRBD1 (5 bases). Germline V gene data show CDR1 as MNHEY and CDR2 as SMNVEV (reference sequence). V shed 2 bases and J shed 4 bases, with 15 bases lying between them. CDR3 length: 16 amino acids. This chain's CDR3 is CASSLPGPGVGNTIYF. CDR3 nucleotides: TGTGCCAGCAGTTTACCTGGTCCGGGGGTCGGAAACACCATATATTTT.

The chain uses TRBV7-6 and TRBJ2-2; the match to TRBD1 covers 9 bases. The CDR3 consists of 17 residues. Germline lookup yields CDR1 SGHVS and CDR2 FNYEAQ. With V trimmed by 4 bases and J by 3 bases, 9 bases remained unmatched. The CDR3 nucleotides are TGTGCCAGCAGCTCCCCTACGGACAGGGGCGACACCGGGGAGCTGTTTTTT. Translated: CASSSPTDRGDTGELFF.

The genes are TRBV19 and TRBJ1-2; tentatively, D is TRBD1 (5 bases). The CDR3 has 14 amino acids. Trimming removed 6 bases at V and 8 bases at J, with 19 bases between. The germline V gene has CDR1 LNHDA and CDR2 SQIVND (reference sequence). The chain's CDR3 is CASRPVGRGDGYTF. CDR3 DNA: TGTGCCAGTAGGCCGGTCGGGAGGGGTGACGGCTACACCTTC. The variable domain in full, with the rest retrieved from reference TRBV19 and TRBJ1-2, is DGGITQSPKYLFRKEGQNVTLSCEQNLNHDAMYWYRQDPGQGLRLIYYSQIVNDFQKGDIAEGYSVSREKKESFPLTVTSAQKNPTAFYLCASRPVGRGDGYTFGSGTRLTVV.

The chain uses TRBV12-3 or TRBV12-4 and TRBJ1-6; TRBD1 might be the D (5 bases). The CDR3 contains 13 residues. Deletions cut 5 bases from V and 14 bases from J, with 16 bases between. CDR3 bases: TGTGCCAGCAGTGCACAGGTTTTTCAGGCCCTCCACTTT. Translated, it gives CASSAQVFQALHF.

The chain is built from TRBV5-4 and TRBJ2-3; 7 bases are a match to TRBD2. CDR3 length equals 15 residues. The J segment lost 1 base and the V segment lost 3 bases, leaving 5 bases of the junction unmatched. Per the germline V gene, CDR1 is SGHNT and CDR2 is YYREEE (reference sequence). The CDR3 bases are TGTGCCAGCAGCTGGGAGGGAGGTGGCACAGATACGCAGTATTTT. It specifies CASSWEGGGTDTQYF. The whole variable domain, remainder taken from reference TRBV5-4 and TRBJ2-3, is ETGVTQSPTHLIKTRGQQVTLRCSSQSGHNTVSWYQQALGQGPQFIFQYYREEENGRGNFPPRFSGLQFPNYSSELNVNALELDDSALYLCASSWEGGGTDTQYFGPGTRLTVL.